This T cell receptor beta chain derives from a study of cytomegalovirus exposure and HLA in healthy donors. Trimming pared 0 bases from V and 4 bases from J, leaving 10 bases between. This CDR3 contains 14 residues. The germline V gene has CDR1 SGHRS and CDR2 YFSETQ. PCR primers comprised 60 Vbeta and 13 Jbeta primers. Using immunoSEQ multiplex PCR, the repertoire was profiled, and TCRdb retains in-frame clones only, with some absent. The table has over 150,000 clones, approximately 74% seen once. The V gene is TRBV5-1, the J gene TRBJ1-1; the D is unclear. The sequenced sample was PBMCs. The sequence came from a woman aged 30 to 39 in good health and CMV-seronegative. This CDR3 is CASSLGAGGTEAFF. CDR3 DNA: TGCGCCAGCAGCTTGGGGGCTGGAGGCACTGAAGCTTTCTTT.